The subject of this entry is one T cell receptor (beta chain). Its antigen is unknown. The data were obtained in a study of regulatory T cells in long-lasting Graves disease. Study overall: Persistent Graves' disease meant over 5 years of antithyroid drugs with positive TSH receptor antibodies. Study results and limitations: Persistent patients had more shared public clonotypes (under 3,000) than new patients (about 1,000).

This sample's time point: persistent/refractory GD, antithyroid drugs over 5 years with positive TRAb. Following extraction of RNA from PBMCs, that RNA was used to make the TCR library. An endocrinology department in Xi'an, China, recruited the patients. HTBI primers from iRepertoire and Arm-PCR of CDR3 regions yielded the TCR beta libraries. TCRdb called the multiplex PCR reads again in MiXCR, with one record for every CDR3 protein. The data show roughly 300,000 distinct CDR3 sequences, 22% seen once. The CDR3 is 15 amino acids. J lost 2 bases, V lost 5 bases, and 6 bases had no gene match. Germline values: CDR1 LGHNA, CDR2 YSLEER.

The gene calls are TRBV4-3 and TRBJ2-3; 8 nucleotides match TRBD2. The input for sequencing was peripheral blood mononuclear cells (PBMCs), taken when the disease was refractory, from a patient treated with antithyroid drugs. This sequence was found in a female donor with Graves disease. CDR3 region: CASSTTSGNTDTQYF. The CDR3 DNA follows: TGCGCCAGCAGCACAACTAGCGGAAACACAGATACGCAGTATTTT.